This T cell receptor beta chain emerged from a study of blood T cell repertoires in COVID-19. The assay was immunoSEQ multiplex PCR, and TCRdb's table has in-frame clones only and misses some. The sample includes around 40,000 clones, roughly 90% of them seen just once. The CDR3 covers 15 residues. The germline V and J ends were trimmed by 5 bases and 6 bases, with 14 bases remaining between them. CDR1 and CDR2 from the germline V gene are SGHAT and FQNNGV. Material: peripheral blood. The receptor's source is a man aged 50-59 years with active COVID-19. V usage is TRBV11-2 and J usage is TRBJ2-6, with D perhaps TRBD2 (6 bases). The CDR3, as DNA: TGTGCCAGCAGCGTCGTGGGGGGTATGGCCAACGTCCTGACTTTC. Its protein is CASSVVGGMANVLTF. Full variable domain (rest looked up from reference TRBV11-2 and TRBJ2-6): EAGVAQSPRYKIIEKRQSVAFWCNPISGHATLYWYQQILGQGPKLLIQFQNNGVVDDSQLPKDRFSAERLKGVDSTLKIQPAKLEDSAVYLCASSVVGGMANVLTFGAGSRLTVL.